This T cell receptor beta chain originates from a study of T cell changes during pregnancy in multiple sclerosis. Sequenced by immunoSEQ multiplex PCR; TCRdb stores in-frame clones only, minus some. In the table there are 93,000 or so clones, approximately 90% of which are singletons. The sequence came from a female donor with multiple sclerosis, enrolled in a pregnancy study. The sequences come from peripheral blood, collected before pregnancy.

The CDR3 region is CASSLQEGDYEQYF. For the CDR3, the DNA is TGTGCCAGCAGTTTACAGGAAGGGGACTACGAGCAGTACTTC. The genes are TRBV27 and TRBJ2-7; D is possibly TRBD1 (5 bases). The germline V and J ends were trimmed by 2 bases and 3 bases, with 11 bases remaining between them. In germline, CDR1 is MNHEY, CDR2 SMNVEV (reference sequence). This CDR3 has 14 amino acids.